These T cell receptor beta chains were read from a single sample in a study of T cells in Graves' hyperthyroidism and ophthalmopathy. TCRdb reprocessed the multiplex PCR reads via MiXCR and lists one record per CDR3 protein. The sample has under 650,000 distinct CDR3 sequences, around 15% seen once. Source material: blood. The receptor set was obtained from a woman under 40 with Graves' hyperthyroidism. CDR3s include the opening cysteine and the closing phenylalanine or tryptophan. The D gene is left open where the match is weak. Clone size, where shown, is once, few, many, or a class for clones that have expanded.

J gene,D gene,CDR3 length,clone size,V gene,CDR3 DNA,CDR3 protein
TRBJ1-1,NA,12,few,TRBV6-1,TGTGCCAGCAACCCGGGGAACACTGAAGCTTTCTTT,CASNPGNTEAFF
TRBJ2-7,TRBD1,14,many,TRBV2,TGTGCCAGCAACCCCGGGACAGGGGACTACGAGCAGTACTTC,CASNPGTGDYEQYF
TRBJ1-2,NA,13,few,TRBV20-1,TGCAGTGCTAGAGCCCTGACAGGCTATGGCTACACCTTC,CSARALTGYGYTF
TRBJ2-3,NA,14,many,TRBV7-2,TGTGCCAGCAGCTCGACAGGAGTCACAGATACGCAGTATTTT,CASSSTGVTDTQYF
TRBJ2-3,TRBD2,14,many,TRBV12-3/TRBV12-4,TGTGCCAGCAGAACTAGCGGGCGTTTTGATACGCAGTATTTT,CASRTSGRFDTQYF
TRBJ1-1,NA,15,NA,TRBV9,TGTGCCAGCAGCGTAGTCGCAGGGAAGAACACTGAAGCTTTCTTT,CASSVVAGKNTEAFF
TRBJ1-1,TRBD1,14,many,TRBV12-3/TRBV12-4,TGTGCCAGCAGGTTTACAGGGGTGAACACTGAAGCTTTCTTT,CASRFTGVNTEAFF
TRBJ1-2,NA,12,few,TRBV28,TGTGCCATCGGGCCGTTCTTCTATGGCTACACCTTC,CAIGPFFYGYTF
TRBJ2-7,TRBD2,16,NA,TRBV7-3,TGTGCCAGCAGCGGGACCACTAGCGGGAGAGGCTACGAGCAGTACTTC,CASSGTTSGRGYEQYF
TRBJ2-2,NA,14,many,TRBV6-5,TGTGCCAGCAGTTACTCGGGGGGGCCCGGGGAGCTGTTTTTT,CASSYSGGPGELFF
TRBJ1-2,TRBD1,14,many,TRBV6-1,TGTGCCAGCAGTGAACACAGGGGTGGGTACGGCTACACCTTC,CASSEHRGGYGYTF
TRBJ2-1,NA,17,many,TRBV28,TGTGCCAGCAGTTTAGTCCTTCTGACAAGCTCCTACAATGAGCAGTTCTTC,CASSLVLLTSSYNEQFF
TRBJ2-2,NA,14,few,TRBV6-2/TRBV6-3,TGTGCCAGCAAGGGAGGACTGTACACCGGGGAGCTGTTTTTT,CASKGGLYTGELFF
TRBJ2-7,NA,14,NA,TRBV9,TGTGCCAGCAGCCCGGGTGGGGGGAACTACGAGCAGTACTTC,CASSPGGGNYEQYF
TRBJ2-5,TRBD2,15,once,TRBV20-1,TGCAGTGCTAGACGGGATCCAGCGGGGGAAGAGACCCAGTACTTC,CSARRDPAGEETQYF
TRBJ2-3,NA,14,many,TRBV5-1,TGCGCCAGCAGCTTAGAAGGGGTTGCAGATACGCAGTATTTT,CASSLEGVADTQYF
TRBJ1-6,NA,15,few,TRBV6-6,TGTGCCAGCAGTTACGACGGCTCCTATAATTCACCCCTCCACTTT,CASSYDGSYNSPLHF